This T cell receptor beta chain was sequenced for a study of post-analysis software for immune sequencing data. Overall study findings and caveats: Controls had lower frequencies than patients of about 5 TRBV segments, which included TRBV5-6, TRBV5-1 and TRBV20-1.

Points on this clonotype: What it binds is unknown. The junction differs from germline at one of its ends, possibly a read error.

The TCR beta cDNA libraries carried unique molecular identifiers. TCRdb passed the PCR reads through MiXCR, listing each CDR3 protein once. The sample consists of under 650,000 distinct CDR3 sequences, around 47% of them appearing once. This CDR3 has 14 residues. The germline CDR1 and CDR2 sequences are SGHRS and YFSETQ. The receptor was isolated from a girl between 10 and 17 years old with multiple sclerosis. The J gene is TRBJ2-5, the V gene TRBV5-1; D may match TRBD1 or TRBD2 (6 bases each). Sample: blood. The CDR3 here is CAGSLEGVGETQYF. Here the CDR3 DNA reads TGCGCCGGCAGCTTGGAGGGGGTAGGGGAGACCCAGTACTTC. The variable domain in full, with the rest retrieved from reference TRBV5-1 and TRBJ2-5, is KAGVTQTPRYLIKTRGQQVTLSCSPISGHRSVSWYQQTPGQGLQFLFEYFSETQRNKGNFPGRFSGRQFSNSRSEMNVSTLELGDSALYLCAGSLEGVGETQYFGPGTRLLVL.